These T cell receptor beta chains were read from a single sample in a study of shared clonotypes between healthy human individuals. Produced via immunoSEQ multiplex PCR; TCRdb's table is partial and in-frame only. This sample has a few hundred thousand clones, with approximately 97% found just once. Specimen: memory CD8+ T cells sorted from blood. The receptors here all came from a man under 40 in good health. The CDR3 runs from the conserved cysteine through the conserved F or W. A D gene is named only where the DNA matches it firmly. Only part of the rows carry a size: once, few, many, or a class if the clone is expanded.

j_call d_call clone_size v_call cdr3_aa cdr3_nt
TRBJ1-2 TRBD1 NA TRBV6-5 CASRKTGSYGYTF TGTGCCAGCAGGAAGACAGGGAGCTATGGCTACACCTTC
TRBJ1-5 NA NA TRBV14 CASSQDSGNRGDGNQPQHF TGTGCCAGCAGCCAAGATAGTGGGAATAGAGGGGATGGCAATCAGCCCCAGCATTTT
TRBJ2-7 TRBD2 once TRBV27 CASSLGLAGEQYF TGTGCCAGCAGTCTCGGACTAGCGGGCGAGCAGTACTTC
TRBJ1-2 NA NA TRBV4-2 CASSRGDRNYGYTF TGTGCCAGCAGCCGAGGGGACCGTAACTATGGCTACACCTTC
TRBJ1-2 NA NA TRBV5-1 CASSPTGPSGSYGYTF TGCGCCAGCAGCCCAACCGGGCCTAGTGGCAGCTATGGCTACACCTTC
TRBJ2-7 NA NA TRBV28 CASSLYGFSYEQYF TGTGCCAGCAGTTTATATGGCTTTTCATACGAGCAGTACTTC
TRBJ1-2 NA NA TRBV14 CASSQISRTPHGYTF TGTGCCAGCAGCCAAATTTCTCGGACCCCTCATGGCTACACCTTC
TRBJ2-7 TRBD2 NA TRBV11-2 CASSLDSGSFYEQYF TGTGCCAGCAGCTTAGATAGCGGGAGTTTTTACGAGCAGTACTTC
TRBJ2-5 NA once TRBV5-1 CASRIQETQYF TGCGCCAGTAGAATCCAAGAGACCCAGTACTTC
TRBJ2-1 NA NA TRBV10-3 CATAGLTVNEQFF TGTGCCACCGCTGGATTGACAGTTAATGAGCAGTTCTTC
TRBJ2-3 NA once TRBV19 CASSIGLPTATQYF TGTGCCAGTAGTATAGGACTACCGACGGCTACGCAGTATTTT
TRBJ1-2 NA NA TRBV28 CASSSGGLEGYTF TGTGCCAGCAGTTCCGGGGGGCTGGAAGGCTACACCTTC
TRBJ2-5 NA NA TRBV5-1 CASSFRQIQETQYF TGCGCCAGCAGCTTTAGACAGATCCAAGAGACCCAGTACTTC
TRBJ1-5 TRBD1 NA TRBV19 CASNSFNRGLSNQPQHF TGTGCCAGTAATTCTTTTAACAGGGGGTTGAGCAATCAGCCCCAGCATTTT
TRBJ1-2 NA once TRBV28 CASSLWPDPHGYTF TGTGCCAGCAGTTTATGGCCGGATCCTCATGGCTACACCTTC
TRBJ2-7 NA NA TRBV7-2 CASSSWAGTYEQYF TGTGCCAGCAGCTCCTGGGCGGGAACCTACGAGCAGTACTTC
TRBJ2-3 TRBD2 NA TRBV7-3 CASSLNGGSSAIDTQYF TGTGCCAGCAGCTTAAATGGCGGGAGCTCGGCTATAGATACGCAGTATTTT
TRBJ2-1 TRBD2 NA TRBV9 CASTYSGSPLNEQFF TGTGCCAGCACCTATAGCGGGAGCCCGTTGAATGAGCAGTTCTTC
TRBJ2-7 NA NA TRBV10-3 CAISESRTTYEQYF TGTGCCATCAGTGAGTCTAGGACGACCTACGAGCAGTACTTC
TRBJ2-1 NA few TRBV7-9 CASIAAADEQFF TGTGCCAGCATTGCCGCCGCTGATGAGCAGTTCTTC
TRBJ2-4 TRBD2 NA TRBV5-5 CASSLVLAGVGVKNIQYF TGTGCCAGCAGCTTGGTCCTAGCGGGAGTGGGTGTCAAAAACATTCAGTACTTC
TRBJ2-1 TRBD2 NA TRBV5-1 CASSHRPGLAAYNEQFF TGCGCCAGCAGCCACAGACCGGGACTAGCGGCCTACAATGAGCAGTTCTTC
TRBJ2-1 NA NA TRBV9 CASSGIKGRNEQFF TGTGCCAGCAGCGGTATCAAAGGTAGAAATGAGCAGTTCTTC
TRBJ1-5 TRBD1 NA TRBV5-5 CASSPRTGTGLLNQPQHF TGTGCCAGCAGCCCGAGGACCGGGACAGGCCTTCTCAATCAGCCCCAGCATTTT
TRBJ2-7 TRBD2 NA TRBV18 CASSSLAGVGDEQYF TGTGCCAGCTCCTCTTTAGCGGGAGTAGGCGACGAGCAGTACTTC
TRBJ2-7 NA NA TRBV5-1 CASSLELATDEQYF TGCGCCAGCAGCTTGGAGCTAGCGACGGACGAGCAGTACTTC
TRBJ2-5 TRBD2 NA TRBV5-1 CASSLEAGGETQYF TGCGCCAGCAGCTTGGAGGCCGGGGGGGAGACCCAGTACTTC
TRBJ2-3 NA NA TRBV13 CADRGTTQITQYF TGTGCCGATAGGGGGACGACCCAGATTACGCAGTATTTT
TRBJ1-6 TRBD1 NA TRBV7-6 CASSLAGQRNSPLHF TGTGCCAGCAGCTTAGCGGGACAGAGAAATTCACCCCTCCACTTT
TRBJ2-5 NA NA TRBV7-9 CASSPIAEETQYF TGTGCCAGCAGCCCCATAGCGGAAGAGACCCAGTACTTC
TRBJ2-1 NA NA TRBV7-8 CASSPYNEQFF TGTGCCAGCAGCCCTTACAATGAGCAGTTCTTC
TRBJ2-3 TRBD2 once TRBV6-1 CASSEEPLDYAGGTDTQYF TGTGCCAGCAGTGAAGAACCACTCGATTATGCGGGAGGGACAGATACGCAGTATTTT
TRBJ1-5 NA NA TRBV7-2 CASSLGFGKGNQPQHF TGTGCCAGCAGCTTAGGGTTCGGGAAAGGCAATCAGCCCCAGCATTTT
TRBJ2-7 NA NA TRBV5-5 CASSLAGQRTAYEQYF TGTGCCAGCAGCTTAGCAGGACAGCGGACCGCCTACGAGCAGTACTTC
TRBJ2-3 NA NA TRBV19 CASRPLQGSATDTQYF TGTGCCAGTAGACCACTCCAGGGGTCCGCTACGGATACGCAGTATTTT
TRBJ1-2 NA NA TRBV5-1 CASTLTEANYGYTF TGCGCCAGCACCTTGACTGAAGCTAACTATGGCTACACCTTC
TRBJ2-7 NA NA TRBV6-5 CASSYLRGGYEQYF TGTGCCAGCAGTTACCTCAGGGGAGGGTACGAGCAGTACTTC
TRBJ1-6 NA NA TRBV5-6 CASSLQGSSYNSPLHF TGTGCCAGCAGCTTGCAGGGGAGCTCCTATAATTCACCCCTCCACTTT
TRBJ2-7 NA NA TRBV7-9 CASSLVGGLDEQYF TGTGCCAGCAGCTTAGTAGGGGGGCTCGACGAGCAGTACTTC
TRBJ2-1 TRBD1 NA TRBV28 CASSLGTGGAVDYNEQFF TGTGCCAGCAGTTTAGGGACAGGGGGAGCGGTCGACTACAATGAGCAGTTCTTC
TRBJ1-1 NA NA TRBV9 CASSAKGDTEAFF TGTGCCAGCAGCGCGAAGGGGGATACTGAAGCTTTCTTT
TRBJ1-1 TRBD1 NA TRBV19 CASGPVGQGTPEAFF TGTGCCAGTGGCCCCGTGGGACAGGGGACCCCTGAAGCTTTCTTT
TRBJ2-7 TRBD1 NA TRBV5-4 CASSRRDRPYEQYF TGTGCCAGCAGCAGGCGGGACAGGCCCTACGAGCAGTACTTC
TRBJ2-1 TRBD2 NA TRBV30 CACSELLGGSYNEQFF TGTGCCTGCAGTGAATTACTGGGGGGGAGCTACAATGAGCAGTTCTTC
TRBJ1-3 NA NA TRBV19 CASSFPRQLGNTIYF TGTGCCAGTAGTTTTCCCCGACAGCTCGGAAACACCATATATTTT